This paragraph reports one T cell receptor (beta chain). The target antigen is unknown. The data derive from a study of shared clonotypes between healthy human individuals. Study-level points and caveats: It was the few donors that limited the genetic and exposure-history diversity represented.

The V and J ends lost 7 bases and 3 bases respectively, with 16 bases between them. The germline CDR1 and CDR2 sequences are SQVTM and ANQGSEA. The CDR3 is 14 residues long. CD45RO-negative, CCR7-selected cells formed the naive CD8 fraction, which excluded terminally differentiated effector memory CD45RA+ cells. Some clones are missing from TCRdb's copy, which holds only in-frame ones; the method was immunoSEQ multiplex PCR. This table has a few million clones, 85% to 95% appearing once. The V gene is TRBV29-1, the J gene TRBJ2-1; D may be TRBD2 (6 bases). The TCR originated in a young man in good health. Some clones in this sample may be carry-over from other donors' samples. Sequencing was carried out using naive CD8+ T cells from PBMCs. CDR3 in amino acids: CSGTTSPLYNEQFF. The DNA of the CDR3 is TGCAGCGGGACTACTAGCCCGCTCTACAATGAGCAGTTCTTC.